Listed below are T cell receptor beta chains from one sample, sequenced in a study of T cell responses to AZD1222 COVID-19 vaccine. The method was immunoSEQ multiplex PCR; TCRdb's version includes in-frame clones alone and lacks a portion of them. This sample has 140,000 or so clones, with just under 95% found just once. Sample: peripheral blood, taken on day 0 of AZD1222 vaccination. The receptors originated from an adult in good health. Each CDR3 is given with its conserved first and last residue. D genes are given only for firm matches. Clone size is given for some rows only: seen once, a few or many times, or a class if the clone is expanded.

j_gene	abundance	d_gene	v_gene	CDR3aa	CDR3nt
TRBJ1-6	NA	TRBD1	TRBV19	CASSIAGQGNSPLHF	TGTGCCAGTAGTATAGCCGGACAGGGGAATTCACCCCTCCACTTT
TRBJ2-5	NA	NA	TRBV9	CASSVSSQETQYF	TGTGCCAGCAGCGTATCTTCACAAGAGACCCAGTACTTC
TRBJ1-1	NA	TRBD1	TRBV5-6	CASCRTGFMNTEAFF	TGTGCCAGCTGTCGGACAGGGTTTATGAACACTGAAGCTTTCTTT
TRBJ1-6	NA	NA	TRBV27	CASSSPRLWNSPLHF	TGTGCCAGCAGCTCCCCCAGGCTCTGGAATTCACCCCTCCACTTT
TRBJ1-5	NA	NA	TRBV5-8	CASTRRDGQPQHF	TGTGCCAGCACGAGGAGGGATGGTCAGCCCCAGCATTTT
TRBJ1-2	NA	NA	TRBV7-8	CASSFVAGVGGYTF	TGTGCCAGCAGCTTTGTGGCGGGGGTGGGTGGCTACACCTTC
TRBJ1-1	NA	NA	TRBV11-2	CASRLTTLRLTEAFF	TGTGCCAGCCGGTTAACTACACTTAGGCTCACTGAAGCTTTCTTT
TRBJ2-1	NA	TRBD2	TRBV30	CAWRLAAKEFF	TGTGCCTGGAGACTAGCGGCAAAGGAGTTCTTC
TRBJ1-6	NA	TRBD1	TRBV27	CASSPQGAPPLHF	TGTGCCAGCAGTCCCCAGGGGGCCCCACCCCTCCACTTT
TRBJ2-3	NA	NA	TRBV7-9	CASSLAPNLLGDTQYF	TGTGCCAGCAGCTTAGCCCCTAATCTCCTTGGAGATACGCAGTATTTT
TRBJ1-1	NA	NA	TRBV5-1	CASGRGNTEAFF	TGCGCCAGTGGACGGGGGAACACTGAAGCTTTCTTT
TRBJ1-5	once	NA	TRBV21-1	CASYRGNQPQHF	TGTGCCAGCTACAGGGGAAATCAGCCCCAGCATTTT
TRBJ2-1	NA	TRBD2	TRBV27	CASSLRSSGSSYNEQFF	TGTGCCAGCAGTTTAAGGTCTAGCGGGAGCTCCTACAATGAGCAGTTCTTC
TRBJ1-2	NA	TRBD1	TRBV5-4	CASSRAGGNGYTF	TGTGCCAGCAGTCGGGCAGGGGGAAATGGCTACACCTTC
TRBJ2-7	NA	NA	TRBV27	CASSLSRGSYEQYF	TGTGCCAGCAGTTTATCGAGGGGAAGTTACGAGCAGTACTTC
TRBJ1-5	NA	TRBD1	TRBV7-8	CASSPRQGGIRNQPQHF	TGTGCCAGCAGCCCAAGACAGGGAGGGATTAGGAATCAGCCCCAGCATTTT
TRBJ1-5	NA	NA	TRBV27	CASSPRTENQPQHF	TGTGCCAGCAGTCCCAGAACAGAAAATCAGCCCCAGCATTTT
TRBJ2-1	once	NA	TRBV10-3	CAILMQKGGGGYEQFF	TGTGCCATCCTGATGCAAAAAGGGGGAGGTGGGTATGAGCAGTTCTTC
TRBJ2-2	NA	NA	TRBV4-1	CASRPDDRPNTGELFF	TGCGCCAGCCGTCCGGATGACCGCCCGAACACCGGGGAGCTGTTTTTT
TRBJ1-2	NA	NA	TRBV7-9	CASSLLGRDGYTF	TGTGCCAGCAGCTTATTGGGCCGGGATGGCTACACCTTC
TRBJ2-1	NA	TRBD1	TRBV30	CAWSLQQGASYNEQFF	TGTGCCTGGAGTCTGCAACAGGGGGCATCCTACAATGAGCAGTTCTTC
TRBJ2-3	NA	NA	TRBV21-1	CASSKETPKGDTQYF	TGTGCCAGCAGCAAAGAGACCCCTAAAGGGGATACGCAGTATTTT
TRBJ2-7	NA	NA	TRBV7-9	CASSLGAYEQYF	TGTGCCAGCAGCCTTGGGGCCTACGAGCAGTACTTC
TRBJ2-7	NA	TRBD2	TRBV27	CASSLGTSGSHSTSEQYF	TGTGCCAGCAGTCTAGGGACTAGCGGGAGCCATTCCACCTCCGAGCAGTACTTC
TRBJ2-3	NA	NA	TRBV2	CASSDRASSQYF	TGTGCCAGCAGTGATAGGGCTAGCTCGCAGTATTTT
TRBJ1-3	NA	NA	TRBV4-1	CASSQDLRAINTIYF	TGCGCCAGCAGCCAAGATCTGAGGGCCATAAACACCATATATTTT
TRBJ2-7	NA	NA	TRBV12-5	CASGFGGVGRYEQYF	TGTGCTAGTGGTTTTGGAGGGGTGGGGCGGTACGAGCAGTACTTC
TRBJ2-1	NA	NA	TRBV6-5	CASTRRDQYNEQFF	TGTGCCAGCACACGCCGGGACCAATACAATGAGCAGTTCTTC
TRBJ2-3	NA	TRBD1	TRBV4-1	CASSHQATTGEDTQYF	TGCGCCAGCAGCCACCAGGCTACTACAGGGGAGGATACGCAGTATTTT
TRBJ2-5	NA	NA	TRBV5-4	CASSARETQYF	TGTGCCAGCAGCGCCAGGGAGACCCAGTACTTC
TRBJ2-1	NA	NA	TRBV6-5	CASMTVGSYNEQFF	TGTGCCAGCATGACTGTTGGGTCCTACAATGAGCAGTTCTTC
TRBJ2-1	NA	NA	TRBV19	CASSLRKSHNEQFF	TGTGCCAGTAGTCTTAGGAAAAGTCACAATGAGCAGTTCTTC
TRBJ2-1	once	NA	TRBV30	CAWTTFWTEIQSYNEQFF	TGTGCCTGGACGACCTTTTGGACAGAGATTCAGTCCTACAATGAGCAGTTCTTC